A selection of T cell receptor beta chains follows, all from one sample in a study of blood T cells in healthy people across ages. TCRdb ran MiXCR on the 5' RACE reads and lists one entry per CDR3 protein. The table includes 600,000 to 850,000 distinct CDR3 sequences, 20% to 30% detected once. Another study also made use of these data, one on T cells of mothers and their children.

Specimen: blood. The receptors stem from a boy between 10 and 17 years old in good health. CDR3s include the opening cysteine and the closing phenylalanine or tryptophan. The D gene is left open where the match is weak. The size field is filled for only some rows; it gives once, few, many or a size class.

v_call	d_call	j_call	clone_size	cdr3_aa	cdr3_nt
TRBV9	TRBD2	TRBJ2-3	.	CASSVGGGTTDTQYF	TGTGCCAGCAGCGTGGGCGGGGGGACCACAGATACGCAGTATTTT
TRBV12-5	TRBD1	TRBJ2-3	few	CASGPGQGASDTQYF	TGTGCTAGTGGTCCCGGACAGGGGGCATCAGATACGCAGTATTTT
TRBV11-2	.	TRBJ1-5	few	CASSLGTSVHQPQHF	TGTGCCAGCAGCTTGGGGACCAGCGTCCATCAGCCCCAGCATTTT
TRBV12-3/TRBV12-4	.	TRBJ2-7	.	CASSTPLEGEYEQYF	TGTGCCAGCAGTACCCCACTAGAGGGCGAATACGAGCAGTACTTC
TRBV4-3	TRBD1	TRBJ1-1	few	CASSQVPRGTEAFF	TGCGCCAGCAGCCAAGTGCCCAGGGGGACTGAAGCTTTCTTT
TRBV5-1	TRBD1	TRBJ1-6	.	CASSLEGQGNSPLHF	TGCGCCAGCAGCTTGGAGGGACAGGGTAATTCACCCCTCCACTTT
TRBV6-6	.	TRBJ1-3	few	CASSLDIYGNTIYF	TGTGCCAGCAGTCTGGACATCTATGGAAACACCATATATTTT
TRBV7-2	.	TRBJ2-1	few	CASSLGSWSNEQFF	TGTGCCAGCAGCTTAGGGTCTTGGTCTAATGAGCAGTTCTTC
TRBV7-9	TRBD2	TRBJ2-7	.	CASSLLAGIYEQYF	TGTGCCAGCAGCTTACTAGCGGGCATCTACGAGCAGTACTTC
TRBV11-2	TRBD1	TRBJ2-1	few	CASSLEVIGKQGFAYNEQFF	TGTGCCAGCAGCTTAGAAGTGATTGGAAAACAGGGGTTTGCCTACAATGAGCAGTTCTTC
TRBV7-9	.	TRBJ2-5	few	CASSPGDQYQETQYF	TGTGCCAGCAGCCCTGGAGACCAGTACCAAGAGACCCAGTACTTC
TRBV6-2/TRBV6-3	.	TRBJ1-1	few	CASTVSTSGEAFF	TGTGCCAGCACCGTTTCTACCTCGGGTGAAGCTTTCTTT
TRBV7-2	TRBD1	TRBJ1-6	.	CASSLATGNSPLHF	TGTGCCAGCAGCTTAGCGACAGGGAACTCACCCCTCCACTTT
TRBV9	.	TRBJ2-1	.	CASSEGLGDEQFF	TGTGCCAGCAGCGAGGGCCTCGGGGACGAGCAGTTCTTC
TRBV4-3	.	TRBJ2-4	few	CASSQEVGKNIQYF	TGCGCCAGCAGCCAAGAAGTAGGCAAAAACATTCAGTACTTC
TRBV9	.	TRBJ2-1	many	CASSVAVAYNEQFF	TGTGCCAGCAGCGTAGCTGTGGCCTACAATGAGCAGTTCTTC
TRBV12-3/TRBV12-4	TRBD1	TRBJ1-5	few	CASSIKQGGGQPQHF	TGTGCCAGCAGTATAAAACAGGGGGGAGGACAGCCCCAGCATTTT
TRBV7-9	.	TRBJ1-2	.	CASSLELRAGYTF	TGTGCCAGCAGCTTAGAACTCCGGGCCGGCTACACCTTC
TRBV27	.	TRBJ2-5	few	CASSLLAGKQETQYF	TGTGCCAGCAGTTTACTCGCAGGCAAACAGGAGACCCAGTACTTC
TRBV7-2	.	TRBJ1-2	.	CASSLAGDYGYTF	TGTGCCAGCAGCCTGGCAGGGGACTATGGCTACACCTTC
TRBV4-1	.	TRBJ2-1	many	CASSQRSSYNEQFF	TGCGCCAGCAGCCAAAGGTCGAGTTACAATGAGCAGTTCTTC
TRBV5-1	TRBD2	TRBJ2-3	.	CASSPGTSGETDTQYF	TGCGCCAGCAGCCCGGGGACTAGCGGGGAGACAGATACGCAGTATTTT
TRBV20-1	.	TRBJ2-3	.	CSARELAFGVTQYF	TGCAGTGCTAGGGAACTAGCCTTCGGGGTTACGCAGTATTTT
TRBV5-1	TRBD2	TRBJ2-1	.	CASRLADYNEQFF	TGCGCCAGCCGACTAGCGGACTACAATGAGCAGTTCTTC
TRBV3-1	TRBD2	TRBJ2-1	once	CASSQGQREPYNEQFF	TGTGCCAGCAGCCAAGGCCAGCGGGAGCCCTACAATGAGCAGTTCTTC
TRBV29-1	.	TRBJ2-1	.	CSLGATNEQFF	TGCAGCCTTGGCGCCACCAATGAGCAGTTCTTC
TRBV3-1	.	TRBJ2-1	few	CASSQDLGGSHNEQFF	TGTGCCAGCAGCCAAGATTTAGGGGGGTCACACAATGAGCAGTTCTTC
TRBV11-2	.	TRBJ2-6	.	CAVQGSGANVLTF	TGTGCCGTTCAGGGCTCTGGGGCCAACGTCCTGACTTTC
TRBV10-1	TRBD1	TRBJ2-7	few	CASSEGTDYEQYF	TGCGCCAGCAGTGAGGGGACAGACTACGAGCAGTACTTC
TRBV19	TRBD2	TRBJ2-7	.	CASSPSTSGSGHEQYF	TGTGCCAGTAGTCCCTCAACTAGCGGGAGTGGTCACGAGCAGTACTTC
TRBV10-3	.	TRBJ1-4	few	CAISESQGFEKLFF	TGTGCCATCAGTGAGTCGCAGGGTTTTGAAAAACTGTTTTTT
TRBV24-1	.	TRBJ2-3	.	CATSDLQRPDTQYF	TGTGCCACCAGTGATTTGCAGCGTCCGGATACGCAGTATTTT
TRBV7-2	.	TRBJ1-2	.	CASTSGWGGYTF	TGTGCCAGCACTTCGGGGTGGGGAGGCTACACCTTC
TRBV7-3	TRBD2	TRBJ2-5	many	CASSLGLGLQETQYF	TGTGCCAGCAGTTTGGGACTAGGGCTCCAAGAGACCCAGTACTTC
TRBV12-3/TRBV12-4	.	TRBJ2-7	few	CASSLLHEQYF	TGTGCCAGCAGTTTACTTCACGAGCAGTACTTC
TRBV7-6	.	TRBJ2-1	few	CASSLDPTISYNEQFF	TGTGCCAGCAGCTTAGATCCCACCATCTCCTACAATGAGCAGTTCTTC
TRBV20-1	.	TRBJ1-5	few	CSARGGGGLSHQPQHF	TGCAGTGCTCGGGGGGGAGGAGGGCTGAGCCATCAGCCCCAGCATTTT
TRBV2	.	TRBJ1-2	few	CASSELGSDYGYTF	TGTGCCAGCAGTGAACTGGGGTCGGACTATGGCTACACCTTC
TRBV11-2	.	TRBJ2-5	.	CASGGVTSQTQYF	TGTGCCAGCGGGGGAGTGACAAGCCAGACCCAGTACTTC
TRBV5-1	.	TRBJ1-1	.	CASSGRGDTEAFF	TGCGCCAGCAGCGGTCGAGGGGACACTGAAGCTTTCTTT
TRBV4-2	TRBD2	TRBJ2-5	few	CASSQPSGLGKTQYF	TGTGCCAGCAGCCAACCTAGCGGGTTAGGGAAGACCCAGTACTTC
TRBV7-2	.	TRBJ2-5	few	CASSLPDWGDETQYF	TGTGCCAGCAGCTTGCCGGACTGGGGGGATGAGACCCAGTACTTC
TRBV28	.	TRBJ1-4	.	CASSPLQALDEKLFF	TGTGCCAGCAGTCCACTCCAGGCTTTAGATGAAAAACTGTTTTTT
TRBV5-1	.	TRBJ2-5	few	CASSLEAGRGETQYF	TGCGCCAGCAGCTTGGAAGCAGGGAGAGGAGAGACCCAGTACTTC
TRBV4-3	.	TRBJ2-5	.	CASSQVDGETQYF	TGCGCCAGCAGCCAAGTAGACGGAGAGACCCAGTACTTC
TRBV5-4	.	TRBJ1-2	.	CATLRENYGYTF	TGTGCCACTTTAAGGGAAAACTATGGCTACACCTTC